This T cell receptor (delta chain) was recorded in a study of delta chains in infants with herpesvirus infections. About the study: Ugandan infants were followed prospectively from birth through primary CMV infection. A public fetal Vdelta1/Vgamma8 clonotype was sought in postnatally CMV-infected infants. Findings and caveats of the study: Three infants infected before 120 days plus one congenital case had the public Vdelta1 clonotype.

As concerns this clone: What it binds is not known. This likely reflects a read error, since a far larger clone is one base away. This same CDR3 is encoded by further DNA sequences in the sample.

The germline gives CDR1 TVYSNPD, CDR2 GDNSRS (reference sequence). The CDR3 has 18 residues. PBMC RNA was reverse transcribed using gamma-chain- and delta-chain-specific primers. TCRdb used CATT to re-call clones from the RT-PCR reads. The repertoire holds some 830 delta-chain clones, over 35% seen once, with 15% to 20% in the top ten. The chain joins TRDV3 to TRDJ1; TRDD3 matches 9 bases. The sample here was peripheral blood, taken at time point 3 of longitudinal follow-up. The sequence came from a human donor who was a Ugandan infant, either HIV-exposed or HIV-unexposed (not recorded which). CDR3 sequence: CASLAPTGGPFRGDKLIF. The CDR3, as DNA: TGCGCGTCCCTAGCCCCTACTGGGGGACCCTTTAGGGGCGATAAACTCATCTTT.